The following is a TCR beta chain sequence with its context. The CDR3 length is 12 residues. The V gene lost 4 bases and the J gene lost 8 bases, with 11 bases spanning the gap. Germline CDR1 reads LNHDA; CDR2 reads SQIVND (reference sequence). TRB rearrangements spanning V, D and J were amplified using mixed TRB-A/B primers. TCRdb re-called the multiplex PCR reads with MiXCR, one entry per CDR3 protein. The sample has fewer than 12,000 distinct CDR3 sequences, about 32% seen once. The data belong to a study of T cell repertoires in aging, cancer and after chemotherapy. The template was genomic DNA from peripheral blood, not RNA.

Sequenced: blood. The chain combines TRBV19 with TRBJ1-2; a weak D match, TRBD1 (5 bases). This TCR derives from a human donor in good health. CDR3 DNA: TGTGCCAGTAGTAAGGGGCATCGGGGCTACACCTTC. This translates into CASSKGHRGYTF.